One TCR beta chain is described in this entry. Its antigen is still unknown. Profiled with immunoSEQ multiplex PCR; TCRdb holds only in-frame clones, not every one. The data show about 24,000 clones, with about 80% seen just once and approximately 8% held by the top ten. This sample stems from a study of a mutant IDH1 vaccine in newly diagnosed glioma. The CDR3 has 13 amino acids. Germline V CDR1 and CDR2: WSHSY, SAAADI. The V end lost 3 bases, the J end lost 10 bases, and 10 bases lay between the germline ends. Time point of the sample: week 11, during vaccination. A single vaccine dose contained 300 ug of mutant IDH1 20-mer peptide, and topical imiquimod was used with it.

This TCR derives from a man aged 35 to 55 with glioma. The sample consisted of PBMCs, taken from a glioma patient whose treatment included an IDH1 peptide vaccine. The chain has TRBV10-2 and TRBJ1-6; no reliable D call. CDR3 residues: CASSDGQFSPLHF. The CDR3 DNA reads TGCGCCAGCAGTGACGGGCAGTTCTCACCCCTCCACTTT.